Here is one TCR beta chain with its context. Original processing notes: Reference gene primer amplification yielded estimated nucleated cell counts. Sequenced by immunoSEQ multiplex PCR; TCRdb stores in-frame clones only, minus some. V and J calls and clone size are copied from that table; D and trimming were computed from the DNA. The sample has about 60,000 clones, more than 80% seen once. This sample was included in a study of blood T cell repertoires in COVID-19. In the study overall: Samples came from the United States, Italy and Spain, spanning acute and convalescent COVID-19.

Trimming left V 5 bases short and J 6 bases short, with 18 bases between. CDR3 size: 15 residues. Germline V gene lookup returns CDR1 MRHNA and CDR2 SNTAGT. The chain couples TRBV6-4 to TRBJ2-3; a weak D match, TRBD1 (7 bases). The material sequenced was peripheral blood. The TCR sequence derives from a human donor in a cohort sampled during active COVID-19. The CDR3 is CASSLSPGGGDTQYF. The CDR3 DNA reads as TGTGCCAGCAGTTTAAGCCCCGGAGGGGGCGATACGCAGTATTTT.